This T cell receptor beta chain was observed in a study of shared clonotypes between healthy human individuals. Investigators spread the genomic DNA of each subset evenly over several immunoSEQ plates. Loaded into unsorted PBMC replicate PCRs was about 330 ng DNA, roughly 30,000 T cell genomes. Measured with immunoSEQ multiplex PCR; TCRdb has only the in-frame clones, and not every one. The data contain about 470,000 clones, 79% of them seen just once; the ten biggest clones take up approximately 13%. V gave up 1 base and J gave up 2 bases, with 5 bases separating them. CDR1 is SEHNR and CDR2 is FQNEAQ in the germline V gene (reference sequence). This CDR3 spans 13 amino acids. On this clone: This specimen includes other DNA sequences encoding the same CDR3.

The chain combines TRBV7-9 with TRBJ1-2; D ambiguous. The TCR originated in a woman aged 40 to 50 in good health. Some clones in this sample may be carry-over from other donors' samples. Sequencing was done on a sample of PBMCs. The CDR3 is CASSLEENYGYTF. In DNA form, the CDR3 reads TGTGCCAGCAGCTTAGAAGAAAACTATGGCTACACCTTC.